This T cell receptor beta chain was recovered during a study of control samples from healthy donors and cancer patients. The method was immunoSEQ multiplex PCR; TCRdb's version includes in-frame clones alone and lacks a portion of them. The profile shows 90,000 to 100,000 clones, 90% of them singletons. The V gene end was trimmed by 6 bases and the J gene end by 0 bases; junction bases not matched to a gene: 7. This CDR3 is built from 16 residues. The germline V gene encodes CDR1 MNHEY and CDR2 SMNVEV (reference sequence). This TCR derives from a woman aged 18 to 35 in good health. Sequencing input: blood. The J gene is TRBJ1-4, the V gene TRBV27; 7 nucleotides agree with TRBD1. This chain's CDR3 is CASRTTGDATNEKLFF. The CDR3 coding sequence is TGTGCCAGCAGGACTACAGGGGATGCAACTAATGAAAAACTGTTTTTT.